Shown below are 4 T cell receptor beta chains from a single sample sequenced in a study of shared clonotypes between healthy human individuals. Generated by immunoSEQ multiplex PCR, the TCRdb table keeps only in-frame clones and is missing some. In the table there are 2 million or so clones, approximately 95% of which are singletons. Sequenced material: naive CD4+ T cells sorted from blood. Indicated subset: CD45RA+ positively selected. These receptors were taken from a man aged 18 to 30 in good health.

The genes are TRBV5-1 and TRBJ1-4; 8 positions match TRBD1. The CDR3 runs 16 residues. Per the germline V gene, CDR1 is SGHRS and CDR2 is YFSETQ. The J segment lost 4 bases and the V segment lost 0 bases, leaving 5 bases of the junction unmatched. CDR3 loop: CASSLGRDRHNEKLFF. CDR3 coding DNA: TGCGCCAGCAGCTTGGGCCGGGACAGGCATAATGAAAAACTGTTTTTT.

V and J are TRBV6-5 and TRBJ2-7; maybe TRBD1 (6 bases). CDR1 is MNHEY, CDR2 SVGAGI, per germline. The ends were cut back, 9 bases at V and 0 bases at J, with 15 bases in the middle. This CDR3 is built from 14 residues. The CDR3: CASSVQGSSYEQYF. The CDR3 bases are TGTGCCAGTTCTGTCCAGGGGAGCTCCTACGAGCAGTACTTC.

The V call is TRBV11-2, the J call TRBJ2-1, with D possibly called TRBD1 or TRBD2 (5 bases each). The CDR3 loop spans 17 amino acids. Between the trimmed V and J ends, which lost 5 bases and 4 bases, there was a span of 21 bases. In germline, CDR1 is SGHAT, CDR2 FQNNGV. As DNA, the CDR3 is TGTGCCAGCAGCGTGATTACCGGGACCTACCTTTACAATGAGCAGTTCTTC. Its protein is CASSVITGTYLYNEQFF.

V is TRBV5-1 and J is TRBJ1-3; the D is unclear. Trimming stripped 4 bases from V and 0 bases from J, with 11 bases between. The length of the CDR3 is 15 residues. Germline CDR1 is SGHRS and CDR2 is YFSETQ. The CDR3 DNA reads as TGCGCCAGCAGCCTCCCCACCGACTCTGGAAACACCATATATTTT. It is translated as CASSLPTDSGNTIYF.